Shown below are 24 T cell receptor beta chains from a single sample sequenced in a study of blood T cell repertoires in COVID-19 (dated by TCRdb to 2020 to 2021). Libraries were made using the immunoSEQ multiplex PCR assay. Held by TCRdb, this immuneACCESS table contains in-frame sequences only and omits some clones. Under half of the omission traces to an unresolved V gene where checked; the cause of the rest is unknown. This sample gives just under 350,000 clones in total; under 95% of them show up just once. The biggest ten clones account for less than 3.5% of the sample. Sequencing used peripheral blood. The source of these receptors is a woman under 30 who had recovered from COVID-19.

The rearrangement joins TRBV29-1 to TRBJ2-3, with D possibly TRBD1 on 6 matching bases. The V end lost 4 bases, the J end lost 2 bases, and 16 bases lay between the germline ends. Germline CDR1 SQVTM, CDR2 ANQGSEA. This CDR3 spans 15 amino acids. CDR3 DNA: TGCAGCGTTGTATTTGTGTGGGACAACACAGATACGCAGTATTTT. Amino acids: CSVVFVWDNTDTQYF.

This sequence joins TRBV7-8 and TRBJ1-5, with 8 positions matching TRBD1. Germline V lookup: CDR1 SGHVS, CDR2 FQNEAQ. The CDR3 loop spans 16 amino acids. Trimming took 5 bases from V and 2 from J; bases not matched to a gene: 8. The CDR3 DNA is TGTGCCAGCAGCCAAGACAGGGGAGGCGGCAATCAGCCCCAGCATTTT. Translated, it gives CASSQDRGGGNQPQHF.

The J gene is TRBJ2-3, the V gene TRBV6-5, with D possibly matching TRBD2 (5 bases). Per the germline V gene, CDR1 is MNHEY and CDR2 is SVGAGI. The CDR3 covers 12 residues. Deletions cut 8 bases from V and 5 bases from J, with 11 bases between. For the CDR3, the DNA is TGTGCCAGCTCCGGACTGGTAGATACGCAGTATTTT. This sequence encodes CASSGLVDTQYF.

V gene TRBV19 combines with J gene TRBJ1-5; 8 bases fit TRBD1. Per the germline V gene, CDR1 is LNHDA and CDR2 is SQIVND (reference sequence). V lost 4 bases to trimming and J lost 6 bases; unmatched junction nucleotides: 11. CDR3 length equals 16 residues. The CDR3 spells CASSTPGTGGVQPQHF. CDR3 sequence (DNA): TGTGCCAGTAGTACACCAGGGACAGGTGGGGTTCAGCCCCAGCATTTT.

This clone has a single count. The chain recombines TRBV12-3 or TRBV12-4 with TRBJ2-1; no clear D gene. V lost 6 bases to trimming and J lost 4 bases, with 10 bases between them. This CDR3 is 13 amino acids long. CDR3 protein: CASRDSPYNEQFF. As DNA, the CDR3 is TGTGCCAGCAGAGATAGTCCGTACAATGAGCAGTTCTTC.

The V gene is TRBV27, the J gene TRBJ2-1, with D possibly being TRBD2 (6 bases). V was pared by 7 bases and J by 7 bases, with 20 bases between. There are 15 residues in the CDR3. CDR1 and CDR2 from the germline V gene are MNHEY and SMNVEV (reference sequence). CDR3 amino acids: CASTVSIGLTNEQFF. The CDR3 coding sequence is TGTGCCAGCACAGTTTCTATCGGACTAACTAATGAGCAGTTCTTC.

The V call is TRBV9, the J call TRBJ2-1, with 9 bases that match TRBD1. The CDR3 has 17 residues. V was pared by 3 bases and J by 3 bases, with 10 bases of the junction left unmatched. From germline, CDR1 is SGDLS and CDR2 YYNGEE. CDR3 bases: TGTGCCAGCAGCGAAGATACCGGGACAGGGTTCTACAATGAGCAGTTCTTC. This encodes CASSEDTGTGFYNEQFF.

The V call is TRBV6-5, the J call TRBJ1-1; no reliable D call. V lost 5 bases, J lost 7 bases, and 8 bases lay in between. The CDR3 extends over 11 amino acids. Looked up from germline, CDR1 is MNHEY and CDR2 is SVGAGI. The CDR3 sequence: CASSMGSEAFF. The CDR3, as DNA: TGTGCCAGCAGTATGGGCAGTGAAGCTTTCTTT.

The rearrangement links TRBV6-2 or TRBV6-3 to TRBJ2-1, with TRBD2 matching 16 bases. The CDR3 runs to 20 residues. The germline CDR1 and CDR2 sequences are MNHEY and SVGEGT. V was pared by 7 bases and J by 1 base, with 13 bases of the junction left unmatched. The CDR3 here is CASTPPGLAGGPRSYNEQFF. The CDR3 region has the DNA TGTGCCAGCACCCCTCCGGGACTAGCGGGAGGGCCAAGGTCCTACAATGAGCAGTTCTTC.

This clone was found once. The V call is TRBV18, the J call TRBJ2-2; 11 bases map to TRBD2. From germline, CDR1 is KGHSH and CDR2 LQKENI. The CDR3 runs 16 residues. Trimming took 5 bases from V and 3 from J; bases not matched to a gene: 5. The CDR3 is CASSTLAGGDTGELFF. The CDR3 DNA follows: TGTGCCAGCTCAACCCTAGCGGGAGGAGACACCGGGGAGCTGTTTTTT.

DNA of the CDR3: TGTGCCAGCAGCCACGGACTAGCGGGGGTCACAGATACGCAGTATTTT. Its protein product is CASSHGLAGVTDTQYF. The chain employs TRBV7-2 and TRBJ2-3; 13 positions agree with TRBD2. This CDR3 has 16 amino acids. The junction had 4 bases not matched to a gene; V was cut back by 5 bases and J by 2 bases. Germline values: CDR1 SGHTA, CDR2 FQGNSA.

The chain uses TRBV7-9 and TRBJ2-1; 7 nucleotides match TRBD2. The V gene end was trimmed by 5 bases and the J gene end by 7 bases; junction bases not matched to a gene: 5. CDR3 length: 13 amino acids. Per the germline V gene, CDR1 is SEHNR and CDR2 is FQNEAQ (reference sequence). The CDR3 sequence: CASSALAENEQFF. DNA for the CDR3: TGTGCCAGCAGCGCCCTAGCGGAAAATGAGCAGTTCTTC.

DNA of the CDR3: TGTGCCAGAAGCCAAACCAGGGGGGCCGAGCAGTACGTC. Its translation: CARSQTRGAEQYV. V is TRBV5-3 and J is TRBJ2-7, with a possible D match to TRBD1 (7 bases). TRBV5-3 is filed as an ORF, its function uncertain. The CDR3 extends over 13 amino acids. V dropped 4 bases and J dropped 6 bases, with 14 bases sitting between them.

The chain joins TRBV6-4 to TRBJ2-2; D unresolved. Trimming removed 4 bases from V and 3 bases from J, with 9 bases in between. The CDR3 is 14 amino acids. CDR1 and CDR2 from the germline V gene are MRHNA and SNTAGT. This CDR3 reads CASSVEVHTGELFF. The CDR3 coding sequence is TGTGCCAGCAGTGTAGAGGTCCACACCGGGGAGCTGTTTTTT.

V is TRBV6-5 and J is TRBJ1-5; perhaps TRBD1 as D (5 bases). CDR3 length: 15 residues. Germline V gene data show CDR1 as MNHEY and CDR2 as SVGAGI. Trimming removed 8 bases from V and 7 bases from J, with 21 bases in between. The CDR3 DNA is TGTGCCAGCTTATCTTTTCGGGGGACCGGACAGCCCCAGCATTTT. This encodes CASLSFRGTGQPQHF.

The chain carries TRBV10-2 and TRBJ2-3, with a tentative D call TRBD2 (5 bases). This CDR3 region has 12 residues. Germline values: CDR1 WSHSY, CDR2 SAAADI. The V end lost 8 bases, the J end lost 4 bases, and 10 bases lay between the germline ends. CDR3 amino acids: CASCGYADTQYF. CDR3 nucleotides: TGCGCCAGCTGCGGGTATGCAGATACGCAGTATTTT.

This chain connects TRBV6-6 to TRBJ1-1, with TRBD1 matching 11 bases. The length of the CDR3 is 13 residues. Germline V gene sequence: CDR1 MNHNY, CDR2 SVGAGI (reference sequence). Trimming at V came to 8 bases and at J to 4 bases, leaving 3 bases not matched to a gene. The CDR3 sequence: CASRTGGRTEAFF. CDR3 coding DNA: TGTGCCAGCCGGACAGGGGGCCGCACTGAAGCTTTCTTT.

This chain connects TRBV28 to TRBJ1-1, with D tentatively TRBD1 (5 bases). The CDR3 has 15 residues. V was cut by 6 bases and J by 1 base, with 15 bases left in between. The germline gives CDR1 MDHEN, CDR2 SYDVKM. CDR3 DNA: TGTGCCAGCAGGGGTTATATCGGGGGGAACACTGAAGCTTTCTTT. Translating gives CASRGYIGGNTEAFF.

V gene TRBV5-1 combines with J gene TRBJ1-2, with a possible D match to TRBD1 (6 bases). Germline V gene data show CDR1 as SGHRS and CDR2 as YFSETQ. This CDR3 comprises 14 residues. Trimming removed 7 bases at V and 2 bases at J, with 15 bases between. CDR3 sequence (DNA): TGCGCCAGCCAAACTAGAACAGGGAACTATGGCTACACCTTC. Encoded protein: CASQTRTGNYGYTF.

The gene calls are TRBV18 and TRBJ2-5; 9 nucleotides line up with TRBD2. The V segment lost 2 bases and the J segment 5 bases; nucleotides outside the gene matches: 3. From germline, CDR1 is KGHSH and CDR2 LQKENI. The CDR3 extends over 14 amino acids. This chain's CDR3 is CASSPWSGRETQYF. CDR3 coding DNA: TGTGCCAGCTCACCATGGAGCGGGAGGGAGACCCAGTACTTC.

V gene TRBV12-2 combines with J gene TRBJ2-7; the table gives TRBD2 as D, unverified against the DNA. TRBV12-2 has pseudogene status. This CDR3 is built from 15 residues. The CDR3 sequence: CASRLASGSSYEQYV. CDR3 sequence (DNA): TGTGCAAGTCGCTTAGCATCCGGGAGCTCCTACGAGCAGTACGTC.

This clone occurred once. The gene calls are TRBV6-2 or TRBV6-3 and TRBJ1-5; TRBD1 matches at 7 bases. Germline V gives CDR1 MNHEY, CDR2 SVGEGT. This CDR3 has 15 residues. The J segment lost 7 bases and the V segment lost 2 bases, leaving 8 bases of the junction unmatched. CDR3 protein: CASSYGGGLGQPQHF. DNA of the CDR3: TGTGCCAGCAGTTACGGAGGGGGCTTGGGACAGCCCCAGCATTTT.

J is TRBJ2-3 and V is TRBV28; TRBD2 might be the D (6 bases). Per the germline V gene, CDR1 is MDHEN and CDR2 is SYDVKM. There are 17 residues in the CDR3. V shed 5 bases and J shed 3 bases, with 21 bases lying between them. The CDR3, as DNA: TGTGCCAGCAGTCCTGCCCAGGAACTAGCAGGAACAGATACGCAGTATTTT. Its protein is CASSPAQELAGTDTQYF.

The J gene is TRBJ2-1, the V gene TRBV6-2 or TRBV6-3; 11 nucleotides match TRBD2. There are 16 residues in the CDR3. Trimming removed 4 bases from V and 0 bases from J; junction bases left unmatched: 2. The germline gives CDR1 MNHEY, CDR2 SVGEGT. CDR3: CASSLTSGVSYNEQFF. The DNA for the CDR3 is TGTGCCAGCAGTTTGACTAGCGGGGTCTCCTACAATGAGCAGTTCTTC.